This TCR beta chain was profiled in a study of OX40 agonist ivuxolimab in advanced cancers. Trimming at V came to 1 base and at J to 6 bases, leaving 5 bases not matched to a gene. Germline CDR1 SGHAT, CDR2 FQNNGV. CDR3 size: 14 residues. Assay used: immunoSEQ multiplex PCR; TCRdb lists only in-frame clones, some missing. The top ten hold approximately 23% of the sample, which has about 52,000 clones, just under 95% seen once. J is TRBJ1-1 and V is TRBV11-2; 7 bases agree with TRBD1. Material: CD4+ or CD8+ T cells sorted from blood, obtained in a trial of the OX40 agonist ivuxolimab. This clonotype was sampled from an adult with an advanced solid tumor such as melanoma, head and neck, liver or kidney cancer. Here the CDR3 DNA reads TGTGCCAGCAGCTTAGTTGGAGGGGGCTCTGAAGCTTTCTTT. Protein sequence: CASSLVGGGSEAFF.